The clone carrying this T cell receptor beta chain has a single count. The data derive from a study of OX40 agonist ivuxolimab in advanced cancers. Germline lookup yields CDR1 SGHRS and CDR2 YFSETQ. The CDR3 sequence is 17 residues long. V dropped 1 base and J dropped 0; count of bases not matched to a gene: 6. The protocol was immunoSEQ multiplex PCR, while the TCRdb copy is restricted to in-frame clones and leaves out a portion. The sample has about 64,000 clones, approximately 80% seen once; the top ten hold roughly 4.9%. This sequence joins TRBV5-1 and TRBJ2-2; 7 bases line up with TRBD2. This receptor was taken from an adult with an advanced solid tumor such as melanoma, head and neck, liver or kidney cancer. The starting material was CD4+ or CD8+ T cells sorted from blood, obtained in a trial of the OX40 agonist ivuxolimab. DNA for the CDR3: TGCGCCAGCAGCTTGAGCCAACTAGCGACGAACACCGGGGAGCTGTTTTTT. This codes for CASSLSQLATNTGELFF.